The 6 T cell receptor beta chains below come from one sample, sequenced in a study of T-cell reconstitution after alpha-beta-depleted transplantation in children. The TCRbeta library was prepared with unique molecular identifiers. In TCRdb, the PCR reads were re-called with MiXCR into one record per CDR3 protein. This sample has 350,000 to 450,000 distinct CDR3 sequences, with about an eighth found just once. The sequenced sample was PBMCs, obtained from the stem cell graft. The receptors shown here come from a human donor who donated a stem cell graft to a child with Fanconi anemia.

Turning to this clonotype: A junction end diverges from the germline sequence, so it may reflect a read error. The chain links TRBV28 to TRBJ2-2; TRBD2 agrees at 7 bases. The CDR3 totals 14 residues. Germline V gene data show CDR1 as MDHEN and CDR2 as SYDVKM. The CDR3 sequence: CASADGGNTGELFF. CDR3 DNA: TGTGCCAGCGCAGACGGGGGGAACACAGGGGAGCTGTTTTTT. Looking up the rest from reference TRBV28 and TRBJ2-2 gives the full variable domain: DVKVTQSSRYLVKRTGEKVFLECVQDMDHENMFWYRQDPGLGLRLIYFSYDVKMKEKGDIPEGYSVSREKKERFSLILESASTNQTSMYLCASADGGNTGELFFGEGSRLTVL.

This clonotype was counted many times. The chain couples TRBV18 to TRBJ1-1; D is possibly TRBD1 (5 bases). Trimming pared 8 bases from V and 3 bases from J, leaving 10 bases between. The CDR3 sequence is 12 residues long. Germline V lookup: CDR1 KGHSH, CDR2 LQKENI. This CDR3 is CASSPGDTEAFF. The CDR3 DNA sequence: TGTGCCAGCAGCCCGGGGGACACTGAAGCTTTCTTT.

This clonotype appeared many times. The CDR3: CASSSGTANTGELFF. Here the CDR3 DNA reads TGTGCCAGCAGCTCCGGGACAGCGAACACCGGGGAGCTGTTTTTT. V and J are TRBV7-9 and TRBJ2-2; 7 bases line up with TRBD1. The trim removed 4 bases at V and 0 bases at J, leaving 2 bases unmatched. CDR1 and CDR2 (germline): SEHNR, FQNEAQ (reference sequence). This CDR3 region has 15 residues.

A few counts support this clonotype. V is TRBV6-2 or TRBV6-3 and J is TRBJ1-2; TRBD1 aligns across 8 bases. The CDR3 consists of 14 residues. The trim removed 2 bases at V and 6 bases at J, leaving 5 bases unmatched. The germline V gene has CDR1 MNHEY and CDR2 SVGEGT. DNA for the CDR3: TGTGCCAGCAGTTACCGCGGACAGGGTCATGGCTACACCTTC. Protein: CASSYRGQGHGYTF.

In its sample, this clonotype was seen a few times. The chain combines TRBV28 with TRBJ1-2; no reliable D call. Per germline, CDR1 MDHEN and CDR2 SYDVKM. The V and J ends lost 5 bases and 4 bases respectively, with 17 bases between them. CDR3 length: 15 residues. Here the CDR3 DNA reads TGTGCCAGCAGTACACTTTCGGTCGTAATCTATGGCTACACCTTC. This gives the protein CASSTLSVVIYGYTF.

This clonotype was counted a few times. The chain recombines TRBV29-1 with TRBJ2-2; D might be TRBD1 or TRBD2, each matching 5 bases. Trimming pared 7 bases from V and 1 base from J, leaving 10 bases between. Germline-derived CDR1 and CDR2 are SQVTM and ANQGSEA. The CDR3 has 13 residues. CDR3 in DNA: TGCAGCGCCGGGGCCTGGAACACCGGGGAGCTGTTTTTT. Translation: CSAGAWNTGELFF.